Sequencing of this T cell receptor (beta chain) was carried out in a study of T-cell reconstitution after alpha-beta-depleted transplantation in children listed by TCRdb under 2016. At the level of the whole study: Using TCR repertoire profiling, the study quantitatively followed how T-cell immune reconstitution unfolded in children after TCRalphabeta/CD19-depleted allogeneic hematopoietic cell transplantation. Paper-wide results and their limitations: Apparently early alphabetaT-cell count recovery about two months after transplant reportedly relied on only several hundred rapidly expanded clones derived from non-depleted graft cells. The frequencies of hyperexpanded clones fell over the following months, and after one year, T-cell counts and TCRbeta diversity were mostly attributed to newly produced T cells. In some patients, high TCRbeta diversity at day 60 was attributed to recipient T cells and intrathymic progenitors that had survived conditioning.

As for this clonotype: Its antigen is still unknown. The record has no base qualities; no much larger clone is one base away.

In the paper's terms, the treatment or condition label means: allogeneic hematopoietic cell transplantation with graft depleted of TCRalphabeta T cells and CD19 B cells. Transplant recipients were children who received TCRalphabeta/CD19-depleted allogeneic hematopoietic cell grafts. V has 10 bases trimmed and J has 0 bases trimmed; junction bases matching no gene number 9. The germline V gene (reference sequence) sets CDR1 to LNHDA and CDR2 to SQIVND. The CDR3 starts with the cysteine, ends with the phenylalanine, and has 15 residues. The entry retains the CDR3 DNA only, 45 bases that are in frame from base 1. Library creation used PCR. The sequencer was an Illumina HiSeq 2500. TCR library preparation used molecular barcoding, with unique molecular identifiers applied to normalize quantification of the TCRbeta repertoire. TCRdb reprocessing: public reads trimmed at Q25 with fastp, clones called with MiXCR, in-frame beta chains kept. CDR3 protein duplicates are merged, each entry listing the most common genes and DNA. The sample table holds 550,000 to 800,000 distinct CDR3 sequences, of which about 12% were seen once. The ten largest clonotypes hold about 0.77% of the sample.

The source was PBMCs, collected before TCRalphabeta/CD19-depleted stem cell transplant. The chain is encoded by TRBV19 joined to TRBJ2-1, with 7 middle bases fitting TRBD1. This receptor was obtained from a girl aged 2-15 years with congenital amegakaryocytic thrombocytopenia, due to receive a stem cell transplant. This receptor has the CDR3 CATKNSGGSYNEQFF. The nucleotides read TGTGCCACCAAAAATTCAGGGGGCTCCTACAATGAGCAGTTCTTC.